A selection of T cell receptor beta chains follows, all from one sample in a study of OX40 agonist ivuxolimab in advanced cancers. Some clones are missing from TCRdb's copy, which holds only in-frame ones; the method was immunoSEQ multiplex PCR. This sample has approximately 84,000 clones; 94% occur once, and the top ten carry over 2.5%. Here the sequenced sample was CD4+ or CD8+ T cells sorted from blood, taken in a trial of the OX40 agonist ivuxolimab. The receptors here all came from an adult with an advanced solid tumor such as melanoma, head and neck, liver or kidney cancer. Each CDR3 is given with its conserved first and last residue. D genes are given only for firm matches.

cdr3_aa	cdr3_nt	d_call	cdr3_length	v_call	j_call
CASSPFSTDTQYF	TGTGCCAGCTCACCATTCAGCACAGATACGCAGTATTTT	NA	13	TRBV18	TRBJ2-3
CASSAGQVPYNEQFF	TGTGCCAGCAGCGCCGGACAGGTACCCTACAATGAGCAGTTCTTC	TRBD1	15	TRBV7-6	TRBJ2-1
CASSLSAVQETQYF	TGTGCCAGCAGTTTATCTGCAGTACAAGAGACCCAGTACTTC	NA	14	TRBV27	TRBJ2-5
CAISETGGGTEAFF	TGTGCCATCAGTGAGACAGGCGGGGGCACTGAAGCTTTCTTT	NA	14	TRBV10-3	TRBJ1-1
CASSVSGRANEQFF	TGTGCCAGCAGCGTTAGCGGGAGGGCCAATGAGCAGTTCTTC	TRBD2	14	TRBV7-9	TRBJ2-1
CASSEKWENTEAFF	TGTGCCAGCAGTGAAAAATGGGAGAACACTGAAGCTTTCTTT	NA	14	TRBV2	TRBJ1-1
CASSTQGALGNTIYF	TGTGCCAGCAGCACTCAGGGGGCGCTAGGAAACACCATATATTTT	TRBD1	15	TRBV13	TRBJ1-3
CASSQVNREGTEAFF	TGCGCCAGCAGCCAAGTGAACAGGGAGGGCACTGAAGCTTTCTTT	NA	15	TRBV4-1	TRBJ1-1
CASSDLPLRGQETQYF	TGTGCCAGCAGCGACCTTCCACTGCGGGGCCAAGAGACCCAGTACTTC	NA	16	TRBV27	TRBJ2-5
CASSPDQNTQYF	TGCGCCAGCAGCCCTGACCAAAATACGCAGTATTTT	NA	12	TRBV5-1	TRBJ2-3
CASSQDLAGSNTEAFF	TGCGCCAGCAGCCAAGATTTAGCAGGGTCGAACACTGAAGCTTTCTTT	NA	16	TRBV4-3	TRBJ1-1